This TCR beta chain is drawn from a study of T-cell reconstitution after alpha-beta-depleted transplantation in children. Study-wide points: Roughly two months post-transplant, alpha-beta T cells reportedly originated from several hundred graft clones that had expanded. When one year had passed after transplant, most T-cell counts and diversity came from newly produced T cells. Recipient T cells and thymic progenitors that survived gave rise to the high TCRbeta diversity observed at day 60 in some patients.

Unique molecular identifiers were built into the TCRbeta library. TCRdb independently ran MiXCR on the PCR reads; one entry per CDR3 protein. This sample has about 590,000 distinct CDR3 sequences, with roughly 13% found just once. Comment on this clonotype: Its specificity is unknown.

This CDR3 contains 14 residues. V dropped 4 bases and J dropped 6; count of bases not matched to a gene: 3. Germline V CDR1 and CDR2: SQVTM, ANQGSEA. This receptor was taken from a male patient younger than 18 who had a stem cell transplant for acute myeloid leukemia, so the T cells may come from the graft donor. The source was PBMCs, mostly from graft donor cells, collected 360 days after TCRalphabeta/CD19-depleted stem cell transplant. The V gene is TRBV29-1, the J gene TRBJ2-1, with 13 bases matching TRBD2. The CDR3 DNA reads TGCAGCGTTGGACTAGCGGGAGGTAGCAATGAGCAGTTCTTC. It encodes CSVGLAGGSNEQFF.